This T cell receptor (beta chain) was retrieved from a study of CD8 T cells in ankylosing spondylitis. Losses at the gene ends were 11 bases for V and 4 bases for J; bases not matched to a gene: 6. In germline, CDR1 is LNHDA, CDR2 SQIVND (reference sequence). CDR3 length: 13 amino acids. In TCRdb, the 5' RACE reads were re-called with MiXCR into one record per CDR3 protein. The table records approximately 260,000 distinct CDR3 sequences, 8% to 9.5% of them present only once. The TCR comes from a male donor with ankylosing spondylitis or in good health (not recorded which). Sequencing was carried out using blood, either unsorted or a sorted T cell fraction (not recorded which). The gene calls are TRBV19 and TRBJ1-5; 9 nucleotides align to TRBD1. The CDR3: CAGGGTGNQPQHF. CDR3 coding DNA: TGTGCCGGTGGGGGGACAGGGAATCAGCCCCAGCATTTT.